This T cell receptor beta chain was retrieved from a study of cytomegalovirus exposure and HLA in healthy donors. General study points: Overall, 164 TCR beta chains were annotated as cytomegalovirus-associated. Within an earlier analysis, most TCR beta V segments proved productive either about 87% or about 30% of the time.

This CDR3 is 16 amino acids long. V was clipped by 5 bases and J by 6 bases; unmatched bases: 13. Germline V CDR1 and CDR2: SGHVS, FNYEAQ. The PCR used 60 Vbeta and 13 Jbeta primers. The repertoire was sequenced with immunoSEQ multiplex PCR; TCRdb's copy has only in-frame clones and lacks some. The repertoire holds 200,000 to 250,000 clones, with approximately 90% as singletons. As for this clone: Its antigen is currently unknown.

Sequences were obtained from PBMCs. This rearrangement joins TRBV7-6 to TRBJ2-7, with 10 bases matching TRBD2. This clonotype was sampled from a young woman in good health and CMV-seronegative. CDR3 region: CASSVSVKRGGSEQYF. The CDR3 bases are TGTGCCAGCAGCGTAAGCGTTAAGCGGGGGGGCTCCGAGCAGTACTTC.